These T cell receptor beta chains were read from a single sample in a study of OX40 agonist ivuxolimab in advanced cancers. Libraries were prepared by immunoSEQ multiplex PCR; TCRdb keeps only in-frame clonotypes and omits some of them. The table has 60,000 to 80,000 clones, around four fifths seen once. The material sequenced was CD4+ or CD8+ T cells sorted from blood, taken in a trial of the OX40 agonist ivuxolimab. These receptors all stem from an adult with an advanced solid tumor such as melanoma, head and neck, liver or kidney cancer. Each CDR3 is given with its conserved first and last residue. The D gene is left open where the match is weak. Where a row states a size, it is once, few, many or the class of an expanded clone; other rows omit it.

TRBJ2-2 | TRBV6-4 | TRBD1 | NA | TGTGCCAGCAGTCAACTGACAGGGGACACCGGGGAGCTGTTTTTT | CASSQLTGDTGELFF
TRBJ2-3 | TRBV6-1 | NA | NA | TGTGCCAGCACGGCAGTCACAGATACGCAGTATTTT | CASTAVTDTQYF
TRBJ2-2 | TRBV19 | NA | NA | TGTGCCAGTAGTAGGGCAGGGCTGGCCGGGGAGCTGTTTTTT | CASSRAGLAGELFF
TRBJ2-1 | TRBV6-6 | NA | NA | TGTGCCAGCGGGGCCTACAATGAGCAGTTCTTC | CASGAYNEQFF
TRBJ2-7 | TRBV10-2 | NA | NA | TGCGCCAGCAGCGAACCGGGTTACGAGCAGTACTTC | CASSEPGYEQYF
TRBJ1-1 | TRBV5-1 | NA | once | TGCGCCAGCGCGCTGTCCCCACGGGCGGTTATGAACACTGAAGCTTTCTTT | CASALSPRAVMNTEAFF
TRBJ1-5 | TRBV7-2 | NA | NA | TGTGCCAGCAGCCGCACGGGGGCAGGGCAGCCCCAGCATTTT | CASSRTGAGQPQHF
TRBJ2-7 | TRBV13 | NA | few | TGTGCCAGCAGCTTACGAGACTCCTACGAGCAGTACTTC | CASSLRDSYEQYF
TRBJ2-1 | TRBV5-8 | TRBD2 | NA | TGTGCCAGCAGCTTTAGCGGGAGCCCGTACAATGAGCAGTTCTTC | CASSFSGSPYNEQFF
TRBJ2-4 | TRBV19 | NA | NA | TGTGCCACCGGACCATTAGATCTAGCCAAAAACATTCAGTACTTC | CATGPLDLAKNIQYF
TRBJ2-2 | TRBV7-3 | TRBD1 | NA | TGTGCCAGCAGCAGACAGGGGGCCGGGGAGCTGTTTTTT | CASSRQGAGELFF
TRBJ2-1 | TRBV7-7 | NA | NA | TGTGCTAGCAGCTTAGGGGGAATGGGGAATGAGCAGTTCTTC | CASSLGGMGNEQFF
TRBJ2-1 | TRBV27 | NA | NA | TGTGCCAGCAGTTTTGGCCTAGGAATTTATGAGCAGTTCTTC | CASSFGLGIYEQFF
TRBJ1-4 | TRBV6-5 | NA | NA | TGTGCCAGCAGTTACACAGGACAGCTTGAAAAACTGTTTTTT | CASSYTGQLEKLFF
TRBJ1-3 | TRBV27 | NA | NA | TGTGCCAGCAGTTTATCTCCCGGGAACACCATATATTTT | CASSLSPGNTIYF
TRBJ2-1 | TRBV7-3 | TRBD2 | NA | TGTGCCAGCAGCCCATCCGGGACTAGCGGGAGGGGTCGGAATGAGCAGTTCTTC | CASSPSGTSGRGRNEQFF
TRBJ2-1 | TRBV21-1 | NA | NA | TGTGCCAGCAGCGGTGGTTACCGGACTAGCGGGAGAAAGGCGGATGATGAGCAGTTCTTC | CASSGGYRTSGRKADDEQFF
TRBJ1-2 | TRBV19 | NA | NA | TGTGCCAGTAGAGCACAGGCCATACCGGGGGGCTACACCTTC | CASRAQAIPGGYTF
TRBJ1-2 | TRBV5-1 | TRBD1 | NA | TGCGCCAGCAGCTCACAAGGACAGGGATTCGACTATGGCTACACCTTC | CASSSQGQGFDYGYTF
TRBJ2-1 | TRBV7-2 | TRBD2 | once | TGTGCCAGCAAGACTAGCGGGGGGGCCCCTGAGCAGTTCTTC | CASKTSGGAPEQFF
TRBJ2-7 | TRBV15 | TRBD2 | few | TGTGCCACCAGCAGAGATCGACTAGCGGGCAGCTCCTACGAGCAGTACTTC | CATSRDRLAGSSYEQYF
TRBJ2-2 | TRBV25-1 | NA | NA | TGTGCCAGCAGTGAATCAGAAGGCACCGGGGAGCTGTTTTTT | CASSESEGTGELFF
TRBJ2-2 | TRBV19 | TRBD2 | NA | TGTGCCAGTAGGATGCCCGGGACTAGCGGGAGAGGTACCGGGGAGCTGTTTTTT | CASRMPGTSGRGTGELFF
TRBJ2-7 | TRBV28 | TRBD2 | NA | TGTGCCAGCAGTTGGGTCCTAGCGGGGGTCTACGAGCAGTACTTC | CASSWVLAGVYEQYF
TRBJ1-1 | TRBV5-1 | NA | few | TGCGCCAGCAGCCCCAGGACATTCCCGAACACTGAAGCTTTCTTT | CASSPRTFPNTEAFF
TRBJ2-2 | TRBV29-1 | TRBD1 | few | TGCAGCGTTACAGGGGGCATGGCCGGGGAGCTGTTTTTT | CSVTGGMAGELFF
TRBJ2-1 | TRBV29-1 | TRBD2 | once | TGCAGCGTTGACGGCGGCGGGCGGGGGGAGCAGTTCTTC | CSVDGGGRGEQFF
TRBJ1-1 | TRBV2 | NA | NA | TGTGCCAGCAGAGGATTTGGGGGCTTGAACACTGAAGCTTTCTTT | CASRGFGGLNTEAFF
TRBJ1-1 | TRBV10-2 | NA | NA | TGCGCCAGCAGTGAGTCGCGGGGCCGCACAAAGAACACTGAAGCTTTCTTT | CASSESRGRTKNTEAFF
TRBJ2-1 | TRBV19 | TRBD2 | NA | TGTGCCAGTAGTATTCGGACTAGCGGTTACAATGAGCAGTTCTTC | CASSIRTSGYNEQFF
TRBJ1-2 | TRBV7-2 | NA | NA | TGCGCCAGCAGCCCGGGGGGGGGCGGCTATGGCTACACCTTC | CASSPGGGGYGYTF
TRBJ1-3 | TRBV11-3 | NA | NA | TGTGCCAGCAGCGTCCCCGGGACCGTTGGAAACACCATATATTTT | CASSVPGTVGNTIYF
TRBJ2-3 | TRBV2 | NA | NA | TGTGCCAGCAGTGAGGAGACAGATACGCAGTATTTT | CASSEETDTQYF
TRBJ1-5 | TRBV6-5 | NA | NA | TGTGCCAGCAGTTCGGACGGTTATAGCAATCAGCCCCAGCATTTT | CASSSDGYSNQPQHF
TRBJ2-3 | TRBV5-6 | NA | NA | TGTGCCAGCAGCTTGGCGCTTCGGGACTTAGATACGCAGTATTTT | CASSLALRDLDTQYF
TRBJ2-2 | TRBV13 | NA | once | TGTGCCAGAAGTACCAGGTGGGCAGTACCCACCGGGGAGCTGTTTTTT | CARSTRWAVPTGELFF
TRBJ1-5 | TRBV19 | TRBD1 | NA | TGTGCCAGTAGTCCCCTGACAGGGCAGAGCAATCAGCCCCAGCATTTT | CASSPLTGQSNQPQHF
TRBJ1-1 | TRBV2 | NA | NA | TGTGCCAGCAGTGAGAGCATGAACACTGAAGCTTTCTTT | CASSESMNTEAFF
TRBJ2-3 | TRBV5-1 | TRBD2 | NA | TGCGCCAGCAGCACCCGGTGGAGCGGGGGAGGAGATACGCAGTATTTT | CASSTRWSGGGDTQYF
TRBJ1-1 | TRBV5-8 | NA | NA | TGTGCCAGCAGCCCCCGAGGACGGGGAGCTTTCTTT | CASSPRGRGAFF
TRBJ1-3 | TRBV6-5 | NA | NA | TGTGCCAGCAGTTACTCGAGACAGCACTCTGGAAACACCATATATTTT | CASSYSRQHSGNTIYF
TRBJ1-3 | TRBV14 | NA | NA | TGTGCCAGCTCCCGGGACATTGGAAACACCATATATTTT | CASSRDIGNTIYF
TRBJ2-7 | TRBV5-4 | NA | NA | TGTGCCAGCAGCGCGCTAGGGGTTTACGAGCAGTACTTC | CASSALGVYEQYF
TRBJ1-1 | TRBV27 | NA | NA | TGTGCCAGCTTTAGCTACGGGACGCAGAACACTGAAGCTTTCTTT | CASFSYGTQNTEAFF
TRBJ2-7 | TRBV25-1 | TRBD1 | NA | TGTGCCAGCAGTGAATGGGCCGGGGACAGGGGGCAGTCCTACGAGCAGTACTTC | CASSEWAGDRGQSYEQYF
TRBJ2-1 | TRBV20-1 | NA | NA | TGCAGTGCTCCATACAATGAGCAGTTCTTC | CSAPYNEQFF
TRBJ2-1 | TRBV18 | TRBD1 | NA | TGTGCCAGCTCACCCGGGACAGGCAATGAGCAGTTCTTC | CASSPGTGNEQFF
TRBJ1-2 | TRBV15 | NA | NA | TGTGCCACCAGCCTCACAATGGACTATGGCTACACCTTC | CATSLTMDYGYTF
TRBJ2-1 | TRBV19 | NA | once | TGTGCCAGTAGTATATCGGGTGGTGAGCAGTTCTTC | CASSISGGEQFF
TRBJ2-1 | TRBV4-3 | NA | NA | TGCGCCAGCAGCCAACCCACCCTGGGAGAGCAGTTCTTC | CASSQPTLGEQFF
TRBJ2-3 | TRBV28 | TRBD2 | NA | TGTGCCAGCAGCCCACTAGCGGGAAGGACAGATACGCAGTATTTT | CASSPLAGRTDTQYF
TRBJ1-6 | TRBV5-6 | NA | NA | TGTGCCAGCAGCTCGGACAGTTATTATAATTCACCCCTCCACTTT | CASSSDSYYNSPLHF
TRBJ2-7 | TRBV9 | TRBD2 | NA | TGTGCCAGCAGCAAGTCCTGGCGGGAGGGCCCCTACGAGCAGTACTTC | CASSKSWREGPYEQYF
TRBJ2-4 | TRBV21-1 | NA | NA | TGTGCCAGCAGCCTCCCGGACAGGGCGTTGGGACTAGCCAAAAACATTCAGTACTTC | CASSLPDRALGLAKNIQYF
TRBJ1-5 | TRBV15 | NA | NA | TGTGCCACCAGCAGACATGAAGGGTTTGGTCAGCCCCAGCATTTT | CATSRHEGFGQPQHF